Listed here are 25 T cell receptor beta chains from one sample, sequenced in a study of T cell repertoires in cytomegalovirus infection. Each CDR3 protein is one row after TCRdb ran MiXCR on the reads. Of roughly 310,000 distinct CDR3 sequences listed, about 27% are singletons. The antigens of these receptors remain unknown. Material: cultured PBMCs, obtained from culture after CMV antigen stimulation. All receptors derive from a human donor in good health (CMV status not recorded). Some clones in this sample may be carry-over from other donors' samples.

Ten or more counts support this clonotype. The chain is built from TRBV7-8 and TRBJ1-1; the D gene is possibly TRBD1 (5 bases). The V end was cut by 1 base, the J end by 5 bases, with 17 bases between. The CDR3 covers 16 residues. Per the germline V gene, CDR1 is SGHVS and CDR2 is FQNEAQ. The CDR3 region is CASSLGGARGWTEAFF. In DNA form, the CDR3 reads TGTGCCAGCAGCTTAGGAGGGGCTAGGGGATGGACTGAAGCTTTCTTT.

This clonotype has at least ten counts. V gene TRBV7-2 combines with J gene TRBJ1-1; D is possibly TRBD1 (6 bases). V was shortened by 3 bases and J by 3 bases, with 11 bases between the two germline ends. The CDR3 totals 14 residues. From germline, CDR1 is SGHTA and CDR2 FQGNSA. CDR3 coding DNA: TGTGCCAGCAGCTTGGCAGGGGCCCACACTGAAGCTTTCTTT. This gives the protein CASSLAGAHTEAFF.

This clonotype was seen repeatedly, ten times or more. V gene TRBV7-2 combines with J gene TRBJ1-6, with 8 bases that match TRBD1. CDR1 SGHTA and CDR2 FQGNSA come from the germline V gene. J lost 7 bases, V lost 6 bases, and 8 bases had no gene match. CDR3 length equals 15 residues. The DNA for the CDR3 is TGTGCCAGCAGTCGAGATACAGGGGGAAATTCACCCCTCCACTTT. Translating it yields CASSRDTGGNSPLHF.

The chain joins TRBV25-1 to TRBJ1-6; a weak D match, TRBD1 (5 bases). The length of the CDR3 is 16 residues. V lost 1 base and J lost 10, with 17 bases in between. Germline loops: CDR1 MGHDK, CDR2 SYGVNS. The CDR3 loop is CASSEWWDLEGSPLHF. DNA of the CDR3: TGTGCCAGCAGTGAATGGTGGGACCTGGAAGGGTCACCCCTCCACTTT.

This clonotype was counted between two and nine times. The rearrangement uses TRBV28 and TRBJ1-5; 8 nucleotides agree with TRBD1. Losses at the gene ends were 8 bases for V and 4 bases for J; bases not matched to a gene: 10. CDR3 size: 15 residues. The germline gives CDR1 MDHEN, CDR2 SYDVKM. CDR3 amino acids: CASGRGQGRNQPQHF. In DNA, the CDR3 is TGTGCCAGCGGCCGAGGACAGGGCCGGAATCAGCCCCAGCATTTT.

The chain carries TRBV4-2 and TRBJ2-3, with no clear D. The germline V gene encodes CDR1 LGHNA and CDR2 YNFKEQ. The CDR3 extends over 14 amino acids. Trimming shortened V by 4 bases and J by 5 bases, and 13 bases separated the two germline ends. Here the CDR3 DNA reads TGTGCCAGCAGCCCCCGGGCGGCCGAAGATACGCAGTATTTT. Translated, it gives CASSPRAAEDTQYF.

This chain uses TRBV28 with TRBJ2-7; D is unclear. Per germline, CDR1 MDHEN and CDR2 SYDVKM. Trimming shortened V by 3 bases and J by 2 bases, and 8 bases separated the two germline ends. The CDR3 contains 13 residues. The chain's CDR3 is CASSLYRTYEQYF. The CDR3 coding sequence is TGTGCCAGCAGTTTGTACCGTACCTACGAGCAGTACTTC.

This clonotype has only a few counts. The chain carries TRBV7-9 and TRBJ2-3; maybe TRBD2 (7 bases). Germline CDR1 and CDR2: SEHNR and FQNEAQ (reference sequence). Between the trimmed V and J ends, which lost 6 bases and 2 bases, there was a span of 18 bases. The CDR3 is made up of 16 amino acids. CDR3 in DNA: TGTGCCAGCAGTGTAACCTTGCGGGGGCCCACAGATACGCAGTATTTT. Translation gives CASSVTLRGPTDTQYF.

V gene TRBV6-2 or TRBV6-3 combines with J gene TRBJ2-7; TRBD2 might be the D (6 bases). This CDR3 is built from 19 residues. V was shortened by 4 bases and J by 7 bases, with 32 bases between the two germline ends. Germline V gene lookup returns CDR1 MNHEY and CDR2 SVGEGT. The CDR3 is CASSLRTLGGDPRRFEQYF. Written as DNA, the CDR3 is TGTGCCAGCAGTTTACGGACCCTGGGCGGGGACCCCAGAAGGTTTGAGCAGTACTTC.

The CDR3 DNA sequence: TGTGCCAGCAGTTTATTCCCGGAGAACACTGAAGCTTTCTTT. Its protein product is CASSLFPENTEAFF. The chain is built from TRBV28 and TRBJ1-1; no reliable D call. Germline V lookup: CDR1 MDHEN, CDR2 SYDVKM. Between the trimmed V and J ends, which lost 1 base and 1 base, there was a span of 7 bases. The CDR3 has 14 residues.

This clonotype was counted between two and nine times. V usage is TRBV20-1 and J usage is TRBJ2-7; D uncertain. Germline V gene data show CDR1 as DFQATT and CDR2 as SNEGSKA (reference sequence). V was trimmed by 2 bases and J by 5 bases, leaving 16 bases between them. The CDR3 covers 14 residues. The DNA for the CDR3 is TGCAGTGCTAGAAAGGTCACGAGGAACGACGAGCAGTACTTC. Its translation is CSARKVTRNDEQYF.

The chain joins TRBV12-3 or TRBV12-4 to TRBJ1-5, with D possibly matching TRBD1 (6 bases). Trimming took 8 bases from V and 10 from J, leaving 21 bases between them. The CDR3 has 14 amino acids. DNA of the CDR3: TGTGCCAGCCAAACTCGGACAGCCGGGGGACCCCAGCATTTT. Translated: CASQTRTAGGPQHF.

This clonotype was counted a few times. This rearrangement joins TRBV20-1 to TRBJ1-6; D remains unclear. Trimming took off 5 bases at V and 10 bases at J, with 15 bases between the two ends. This CDR3 is built from 13 residues. Germline V CDR1 and CDR2: DFQATT, SNEGSKA (reference sequence). CDR3 loop: CSARSLIYSPLHF. The CDR3 DNA sequence: TGCAGTGCTCGTAGTCTCATATACTCACCCCTCCACTTT.

A few counts support this clonotype. This chain uses TRBV7-6 with TRBJ2-7; D not certain. Germline V gene sequence: CDR1 SGHVS, CDR2 FNYEAQ. V was pared by 1 base and J by 2 bases, with 9 bases between. This CDR3 has 14 amino acids. CDR3 region: CASSLGHVTYEQYF. The CDR3 DNA reads TGTGCCAGCAGCTTAGGGCATGTAACCTACGAGCAGTACTTC.

This clonotype was observed a single time. This chain uses TRBV6-8 with TRBJ1-2, with a weak D call TRBD1 (5 bases). Trimming removed 7 bases at V and 8 bases at J, with 20 bases between. The CDR3 totals 14 residues. Germline CDR1 and CDR2: MNHGY and SAAAGT. The CDR3 bases are TGTGCCAGCACCCCGGGACCTCCTAACTCCGGCTACACCTTC. Protein sequence: CASTPGPPNSGYTF.

Only a few counts were recorded for this clonotype. The J gene is TRBJ2-3, the V gene TRBV20-1; 9 positions agree with TRBD2. This CDR3 spans 14 amino acids. Trimming took 1 base from V and 5 from J; bases not matched to a gene: 4. CDR1 DFQATT and CDR2 SNEGSKA come from the germline V gene (reference sequence). The CDR3 bases are TGCAGTGCTAGAGGGATAGCGGGAGAAGATACGCAGTATTTT. Translating it yields CSARGIAGEDTQYF.

This clonotype has just a few counts. The genes are TRBV7-2 and TRBJ2-1, with a weak D call TRBD1 (5 bases). V lost 1 base and J 4 bases, leaving 11 bases between the germline ends. The CDR3 is 15 residues long. CDR1 and CDR2 from the germline V gene are SGHTA and FQGNSA. The CDR3 region is CASSLGAGRYNEQFF. The DNA for the CDR3 is TGTGCCAGCAGCTTAGGGGCAGGGCGATACAATGAGCAGTTCTTC.

The rearrangement joins TRBV5-1 to TRBJ1-1; D is possibly TRBD1 (5 bases). The germline V and J ends were trimmed by 4 bases and 0 bases, with 16 bases remaining between them. Germline CDR1 and CDR2: SGHRS and YFSETQ. This CDR3 spans 16 amino acids. CDR3 in amino acids: CASSQGHGRMNTEAFF. CDR3 bases: TGCGCCAGCAGCCAGGGTCATGGACGCATGAACACTGAAGCTTTCTTT.

The rearrangement links TRBV7-2 to TRBJ2-5, with D unclear. V was trimmed by 1 base and J by 1 base, leaving 7 bases between them. The length of the CDR3 is 14 residues. Germline CDR1 reads SGHTA; CDR2 reads FQGNSA. The CDR3 spells CASSLGLIQETQYF. CDR3 DNA: TGTGCCAGCAGCTTAGGACTCATCCAAGAGACCCAGTACTTC.

Ten or more counts support this clonotype. The chain combines TRBV9 with TRBJ1-1; D might be TRBD1 (5 bases). V lost 5 bases, J lost 1 base, and 12 bases lay in between. The CDR3 runs 14 residues. Germline V lookup: CDR1 SGDLS, CDR2 YYNGEE. The CDR3 DNA sequence: TGTGCCAGCAGTTACTCAGGGAGGAACACTGAAGCTTTCTTT. It is translated as CASSYSGRNTEAFF.

The V call is TRBV20-1, the J call TRBJ2-7, with 10 bases matching TRBD2. There are 14 residues in the CDR3. With 2 bases clipped from V and 3 bases from J, the junction kept 4 bases outside the gene matches. Germline V lookup: CDR1 DFQATT, CDR2 SNEGSKA (reference sequence). The CDR3: CSARSRTSGYEQYF. The CDR3 bases are TGCAGTGCTAGATCACGGACTAGCGGCTACGAGCAGTACTTC.

About this clonotype: Lacking the conserved final phenylalanine or tryptophan, this CDR3 likely reflects a read error. The genes are TRBV6-6 and TRBJ2-5, with TRBD1 as a possible D gene (6 bases). CDR1 MNHNY and CDR2 SVGAGI come from the germline V gene (reference sequence). This CDR3 comprises 15 residues. Trimming left V 7 bases short and J 3 bases short, with 18 bases between. CDR3 region: CASTAPGRGEETQYL. CDR3 nucleotide sequence: TGTGCCAGCACCGCCCCGGGCAGGGGAGAAGAGACCCAGTACCTC.

This chain uses TRBV28 with TRBJ1-4; D is unclear. This CDR3 has 17 residues. Trimming shortened V by 4 bases and J by 0 bases, and 15 bases separated the two germline ends. Germline CDR1 reads MDHEN; CDR2 reads SYDVKM. In DNA form, the CDR3 reads TGTGCCAGCAGTTCCAAAGAGACCCCTTCAACTAATGAAAAACTGTTTTTT. Amino acids: CASSSKETPSTNEKLFF.

The chain is built from TRBV20-1 and TRBJ2-1; 8 bases match TRBD2. Germline loops: CDR1 DFQATT, CDR2 SNEGSKA (reference sequence). The CDR3 runs 16 residues. The V segment lost 1 base and the J segment 8 bases; nucleotides outside the gene matches: 13. CDR3 in DNA: TGCAGTGCTAGAGTTAGAACTAGCGGAGCAGGGGATGAGCAGTTCTTC. Its protein product is CSARVRTSGAGDEQFF.

This clonotype was seen repeatedly, ten times or more. The chain links TRBV7-2 to TRBJ1-5, with D unresolved. The CDR3 is 14 residues long. Trimming took 4 bases from V and 5 from J, leaving 12 bases between them. Germline assignment: CDR1 SGHTA and CDR2 FQGNSA. In nucleotides, the CDR3 is TGTGCCAGCAGCTCAAGAGCAAGCGATCAGCCCCAGCATTTT. Its protein product is CASSSRASDQPQHF.